These T cell receptor beta chains were read from a single sample in a study of response to subunit inactivated influenza vaccine. TCRdb analysed the RT-PCR reads with MiXCR anew, one entry per CDR3 protein. The table records about 520,000 distinct CDR3 sequences, 6.5% to 8% of them present only once. The sequenced sample was PBMCs from blood, obtained around 25 months after vaccination. Receptor source: a man between 50 and 75 years old who received an inactivated influenza vaccine. The CDR3 runs from the conserved cysteine through the conserved F or W. D genes are given only for firm matches. Clone size, where shown, is once, few, many, or a class for clones that have expanded.

DNA	CDR3	D	V	J	size
TGTGCCAGCAGTGGAGGGGACTTATACAATGAGCAGTTCTTC	CASSGGDLYNEQFF	NA	TRBV2	TRBJ2-1	NA
TGTGCCAGCAGCTTATTTGAGGTTTTCACAGATACGCAGTATTTT	CASSLFEVFTDTQYF	NA	TRBV7-8	TRBJ2-3	many
TGCGCCAGCAGCTGGAACTACAATGAGCAGTTCTTC	CASSWNYNEQFF	NA	TRBV5-1	TRBJ2-1	few
TGCAGCGTTGCGGGACAGGGCAACACAGATACGCAGTATTTT	CSVAGQGNTDTQYF	TRBD1	TRBV29-1	TRBJ2-3	NA
TGTGCCAGCAGCTTCCCGAGCGCCGGGAGCTCCTACAATGAGCAGTTCTTC	CASSFPSAGSSYNEQFF	NA	TRBV7-8	TRBJ2-1	few
TGTGCCAGCAGCCACCCCGGTGGGGAGCTGTTTTTT	CASSHPGGELFF	NA	TRBV6-2/TRBV6-3	TRBJ2-2	NA
TGTGCCAGCAACCCAGCCGTACTAGCGCCTAGCTCCTACAATGAGCAGTTCTTC	CASNPAVLAPSSYNEQFF	TRBD2	TRBV27	TRBJ2-1	NA
TGTGCCAGCAGTGGCCTAGCGGGAGGCCGCTACGAGCAGTACTTC	CASSGLAGGRYEQYF	TRBD2	TRBV28	TRBJ2-7	few
TGTGCCAGCAGTCATAGCGGGAAAGGCACAGATACGCAGTATTTT	CASSHSGKGTDTQYF	TRBD2	TRBV28	TRBJ2-3	NA
TGCGCCAGCAGCTTTAGCGTCCAAGAGACCCAGTACTTC	CASSFSVQETQYF	NA	TRBV5-1	TRBJ2-5	few
TGTGCCAGCAGAGCACCCACGCGGGCGACCTCCAATGAGCAGTTCTTC	CASRAPTRATSNEQFF	NA	TRBV6-2/TRBV6-3	TRBJ2-1	NA
TGCAGCGTGGGGGGACGGTCTAACTATGGCTACACCTTC	CSVGGRSNYGYTF	NA	TRBV29-1	TRBJ1-2	NA